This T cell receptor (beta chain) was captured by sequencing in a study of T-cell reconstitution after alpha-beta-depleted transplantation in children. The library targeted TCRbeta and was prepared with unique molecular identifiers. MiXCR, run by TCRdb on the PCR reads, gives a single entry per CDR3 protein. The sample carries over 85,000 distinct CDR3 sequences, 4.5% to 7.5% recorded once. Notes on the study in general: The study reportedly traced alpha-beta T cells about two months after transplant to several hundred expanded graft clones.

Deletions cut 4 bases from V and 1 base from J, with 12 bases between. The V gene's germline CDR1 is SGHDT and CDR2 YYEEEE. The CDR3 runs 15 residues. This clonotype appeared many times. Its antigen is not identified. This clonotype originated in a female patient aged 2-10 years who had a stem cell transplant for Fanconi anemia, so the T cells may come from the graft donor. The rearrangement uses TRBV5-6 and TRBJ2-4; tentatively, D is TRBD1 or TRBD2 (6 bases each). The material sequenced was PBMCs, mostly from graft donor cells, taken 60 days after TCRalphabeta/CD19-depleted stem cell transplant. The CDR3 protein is CASSHRGVAKNIQYF. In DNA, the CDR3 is TGTGCCAGCAGCCATAGGGGGGTTGCCAAAAACATTCAGTACTTC.